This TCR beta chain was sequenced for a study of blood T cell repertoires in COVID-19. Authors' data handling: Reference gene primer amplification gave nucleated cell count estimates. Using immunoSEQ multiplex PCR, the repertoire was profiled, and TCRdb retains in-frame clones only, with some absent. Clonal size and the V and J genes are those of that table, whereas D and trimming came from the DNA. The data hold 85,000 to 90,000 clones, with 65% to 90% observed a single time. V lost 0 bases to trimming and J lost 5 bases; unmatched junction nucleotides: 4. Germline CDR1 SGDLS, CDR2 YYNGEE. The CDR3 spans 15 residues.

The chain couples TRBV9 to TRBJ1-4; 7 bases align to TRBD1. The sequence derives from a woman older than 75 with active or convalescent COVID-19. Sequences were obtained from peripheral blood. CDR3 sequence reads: CASSVALGGNEKLFF. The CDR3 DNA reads TGTGCCAGCAGCGTAGCTCTAGGGGGCAATGAAAAACTGTTTTTT. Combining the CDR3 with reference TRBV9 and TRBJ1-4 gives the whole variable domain DSGVTQTPKHLITATGQRVTLRCSPRSGDLSVYWYQQSLDQGLQFLIQYYNGEERAKGNILERFSAQQFPDLHSELNLSSLELGDSALYFCASSVALGGNEKLFFGSGTQLSVL.